This passage covers 3 T cell receptor beta chains from one sample sequenced in a study of early T cells in non-severe SARS-CoV-2 infection. TCRdb re-called the 5' RACE reads through MiXCR, storing one row per CDR3 protein. The data hold tens of thousands of distinct CDR3 sequences, with approximately 5% observed a single time. The specimen sequenced was whole blood. These receptors were collected from an adult who was a healthcare worker with PCR-confirmed SARS-CoV-2 infection or an uninfected control (not recorded which).

This clonotype was seen many times. The chain combines TRBV7-9 with TRBJ1-1; D gene ambiguous. The ends were cut back, 3 bases at V and 6 bases at J, with 14 bases in the middle. This CDR3 has 14 amino acids. The germline gives CDR1 SEHNR, CDR2 FQNEAQ (reference sequence). CDR3 nucleotides: TGTGCCAGCAGCTTCGGAGACATACGGCCTGAAGCTTTCTTT. Protein: CASSFGDIRPEAFF.

This clonotype was detected ten times or more. The V gene is TRBV19, the J gene TRBJ2-5; the D gene is possibly TRBD1 (5 bases). V was clipped by 7 bases and J by 4 bases, with 16 bases between them. The CDR3 totals 14 residues. The germline gives CDR1 LNHDA, CDR2 SQIVND (reference sequence). The DNA of the CDR3 is TGTGCCAGTACAGATGACAGATTCGGAGAGACCCAGTACTTC. Its translation: CASTDDRFGETQYF.

J is TRBJ2-5 and V is TRBV18, with D uncertain. The germline V gene has CDR1 KGHSH and CDR2 LQKENI. This CDR3 region has 12 residues. V was pared by 2 bases and J by 2 bases, with 3 bases between. The CDR3 DNA is TGTGCCAGCTCACCAGGGCAAGAGACCCAGTACTTC. Protein: CASSPGQETQYF.